The 20 T cell receptor beta chains listed next were all sequenced from one sample in a study of blood T cell repertoires in COVID-19. Some clones are missing from TCRdb's copy, which holds only in-frame ones; the method was immunoSEQ multiplex PCR. The table records 45,000 to 55,000 clones, approximately 88% of them present only once. The sample was peripheral blood. The receptors were sampled from a human donor in a cohort sampled during active COVID-19.

The V and J genes are TRBV12-5 and TRBJ2-6; D is unresolved. Deletions cut 2 bases from V and 0 bases from J, with 5 bases between. CDR1 is LGHNT and CDR2 is FRNRAP in the germline V gene. This CDR3 is 15 amino acids long. The CDR3 region is CASGLTSSGANVLTF. The CDR3 DNA reads as TGTGCTAGTGGTTTGACAAGCTCTGGGGCCAACGTCCTGACTTTC.

V is TRBV19 and J is TRBJ2-4; 12 bases map to TRBD1. Germline assignment: CDR1 LNHDA and CDR2 SQIVND (reference sequence). J was trimmed by 3 bases and V by 4 bases; bases with no gene match: 10. The CDR3 length is 18 residues. As DNA, the CDR3 is TGTGCCAGTAGTACCCGGGACAGGGGGCGCGTTGGCAAAAACATTCAGTACTTC. Residues: CASSTRDRGRVGKNIQYF.

The chain links TRBV6-4 to TRBJ2-2, with 12 positions matching TRBD2. Trimming cost V 11 bases and J 5 bases; bases outside gene matches: 9. Germline V CDR1 and CDR2: MRHNA, SNTAGT. CDR3 size: 15 residues. The CDR3 spells CASRRLAGETGELFF. The CDR3 nucleotides read TGTGCCTCCCGGAGACTAGCGGGAGAAACCGGGGAGCTGTTTTTT.

The rearrangement uses TRBV2 and TRBJ1-4; maybe TRBD1 (6 bases). This CDR3 is built from 13 residues. Germline V gives CDR1 SNHLY, CDR2 FYNNEI. V gave up 6 bases and J gave up 8 bases, with 13 bases separating them. The CDR3: CASSEGVPEKLFF. CDR3 coding DNA: TGTGCCAGCAGCGAGGGGGTACCCGAAAAACTGTTTTTT. The full variable domain, with the rest looked up from reference TRBV2 and TRBJ1-4, is EPEVTQTPSHQVTQMGQEVILRCVPISNHLYFYWYRQILGQKVEFLVSFYNNEISEKSEIFDDQFSVERPDGSNFTLKIRSTKLEDSAMYFCASSEGVPEKLFFGSGTQLSVL.

The chain recombines TRBV4-3 with TRBJ1-1, with TRBD1 matching over 9 bases. The germline CDR1 and CDR2 sequences are LGHNA and YSLEER. CDR3 length: 15 amino acids. J gave up 11 bases and V 1 base, and 11 bases lay outside the gene matches. The CDR3 sequence is CASSQVGQGLKSAFF. The CDR3 DNA reads TGCGCCAGCAGCCAAGTCGGACAGGGGTTGAAGTCGGCTTTCTTT.

This chain joins TRBV12-2 and TRBJ2-7; the table's D call, TRBD1, was not checked against the DNA. TRBV12-2 represents a pseudogene. The CDR3 is 13 residues long. CDR3 residues: CASRFPVAYEQYF. Written as DNA, the CDR3 is TGTGCAAGTCGCTTCCCAGTTGCCTACGAGCAGTACTTC.

This clone was seen only a few times. The J gene is TRBJ1-1, the V gene TRBV15; D is possibly TRBD1 (6 bases). Germline V gene sequence: CDR1 LNHNV, CDR2 YYDKDF (reference sequence). The CDR3 runs 14 residues. V gave up 0 bases and J gave up 11 bases, with 16 bases separating them. CDR3 sequence (DNA): TGTGCCACCAGCAGAGAGCCGACAGGCCGTTCGGCTTTCTTT. Translation: CATSREPTGRSAFF.

The CDR3 loop reads CASSSGTTYEQYF. For the CDR3, the DNA is TGTGCCAGCAGTTCTGGGACAACCTACGAGCAGTACTTC. The V gene is TRBV12-3 or TRBV12-4, the J gene TRBJ2-7, with TRBD1 as a possible D gene (6 bases). The V end lost 4 bases, the J end lost 2 bases, and 9 bases lay between the germline ends. This CDR3 region has 13 residues.

J is TRBJ2-7 and V is TRBV6-2 or TRBV6-3; 7 nucleotides align to TRBD1. The CDR3 is made up of 15 amino acids. Germline CDR1 reads MNHEY; CDR2 reads SVGEGT. J was trimmed by 5 bases and V by 5 bases; bases with no gene match: 12. The CDR3 region is CASSQINRGIHEQYF. The CDR3 DNA reads as TGTGCCAGCAGTCAAATTAACAGGGGTATCCACGAGCAGTACTTC.

The rearrangement links TRBV9 to TRBJ2-5, with TRBD2 matching over 10 bases. Trimming removed 4 bases from V and 2 bases from J; junction bases left unmatched: 11. The CDR3 covers 17 residues. The germline gives CDR1 SGDLS, CDR2 YYNGEE. The DNA of the CDR3 is TGTGCCAGCAGCCCCGGACCCACTAGCGGGACACAAGAGACCCAGTACTTC. Amino acid sequence: CASSPGPTSGTQETQYF.

The chain couples TRBV7-8 to TRBJ1-2; 7 bases agree with TRBD1. V was pared by 1 base and J by 2 bases, with 1 base of the junction left unmatched. The germline V gene has CDR1 SGHVS and CDR2 FQNEAQ. The CDR3 contains 14 residues. The CDR3 loop is CASSLEGQNYGYTF. In DNA, the CDR3 is TGTGCCAGCAGCTTAGAGGGACAGAACTATGGCTACACCTTC. Full variable domain (rest looked up from reference TRBV7-8 and TRBJ1-2): GAGVSQSPRYKVAKRGQDVALRCDPISGHVSLFWYQQALGQGPEFLTYFQNEAQLDKSGLPSDRFFAERPEGSVSTLKIQRTQQEDSAVYLCASSLEGQNYGYTFGSGTRLTVV.

CDR3 coding DNA: TGTGCCAGCAGCTCTGCACAGGGGCCCTACGAGCAGTACTTC. It yields the protein CASSSAQGPYEQYF. V is TRBV7-6 and J is TRBJ2-7, with 7 bases aligning to TRBD1. Germline V gene sequence: CDR1 SGHVS, CDR2 FNYEAQ. CDR3 length equals 14 residues. Losses at the gene ends were 4 bases for V and 2 bases for J; bases not matched to a gene: 5.

Written as DNA, the CDR3 is TGTGCCAGCAGAAGTAGACTAGCAGGCTACGAGCAGTACTTC. This codes for CASRSRLAGYEQYF. The gene calls are TRBV28 and TRBJ2-7; 7 nucleotides match TRBD2. V lost 6 bases, J lost 3 bases, and 8 bases stayed unmatched. This CDR3 has 14 residues. Germline V gene sequence: CDR1 MDHEN, CDR2 SYDVKM.

J is TRBJ1-2 and V is TRBV5-6; TRBD1 aligns across 8 bases. There are 16 residues in the CDR3. Germline V gene data show CDR1 as SGHDT and CDR2 as YYEEEE. J lost 5 bases, V lost 4 bases, and 13 bases had no gene match. CDR3 DNA sequence: TGTGCCAGCAGCCCGGAGACCTCGGGGACAGGATATGGCTACACCTTC. Its protein is CASSPETSGTGYGYTF.

This clone was counted a single time. The V gene is TRBV7-3, the J gene TRBJ2-1; possible D gene TRBD2, 6 bases. Germline lookup yields CDR1 SGHTA and CDR2 FQGTGA. V was shortened by 4 bases and J by 1 base, with 11 bases between the two germline ends. The CDR3 length is 15 residues. The CDR3 DNA sequence: TGTGCCAGCAGCTACTCCGCGGGGTCCTACAATGAGCAGTTCTTC. It encodes CASSYSAGSYNEQFF.

This clone appeared a few times. This chain uses TRBV19 with TRBJ2-7; D perhaps matches TRBD1 (6 bases). This CDR3 has 14 amino acids. The V and J ends lost 3 bases and 0 bases respectively, with 9 bases between them. CDR1 and CDR2 from the germline V gene are LNHDA and SQIVND (reference sequence). The CDR3, as DNA: TGTGCCAGTAGTATCAGGGGCAGCTCCTACGAGCAGTACTTC. Translation gives CASSIRGSSYEQYF.

This rearrangement joins TRBV6-2 or TRBV6-3 to TRBJ2-1, with 7 bases that match TRBD2. The CDR3 totals 16 residues. V trimming: 4 bases; J trimming: 0 bases; junction bases outside the gene matches: 6. The germline V gene encodes CDR1 MNHEY and CDR2 SVGEGT. As DNA, the CDR3 is TGTGCCAGCAGTTCTCAATTAGCGGGCTCCTACAATGAGCAGTTCTTC. Residues: CASSSQLAGSYNEQFF.

The chain links TRBV19 to TRBJ2-7, with TRBD1 matching over 7 bases. The CDR3 extends over 14 amino acids. J lost 3 bases, V lost 3 bases, and 5 bases had no gene match. CDR1 LNHDA and CDR2 SQIVND come from the germline V gene (reference sequence). The CDR3 here is CASSIGQGDYEQYF. Written as DNA, the CDR3 is TGTGCCAGTAGTATCGGGCAGGGGGACTACGAGCAGTACTTC.

The chain links TRBV6-5 to TRBJ2-6; tentative D call: TRBD2 (5 bases). This CDR3 is built from 14 residues. CDR1 and CDR2 from the germline V gene are MNHEY and SVGAGI. Here the CDR3 reads CATNRGSGANVLTF. In nucleotides, the CDR3 is TGTGCTACTAACCGGGGCTCTGGGGCCAACGTCCTGACTTTC.

The rearrangement links TRBV7-2 to TRBJ1-1; D unclear. V gave up 1 base and J gave up 1 base, with 4 bases separating them. Germline V CDR1 and CDR2: SGHTA, FQGNSA. This CDR3 comprises 13 residues. As DNA, the CDR3 is TGTGCCAGCAGCTTAGGCAGGAACACTGAAGCTTTCTTT. Protein: CASSLGRNTEAFF. Filled out from reference TRBV7-2 and TRBJ1-1, the complete variable domain reads GAGVSQSPSNKVTEKGKDVELRCDPISGHTALYWYRQSLGQGLEFLIYFQGNSAPDKSGLPSDRFSAERTGGSVSTLTIQRTQQEDSAVYLCASSLGRNTEAFFGQGTRLTVV.